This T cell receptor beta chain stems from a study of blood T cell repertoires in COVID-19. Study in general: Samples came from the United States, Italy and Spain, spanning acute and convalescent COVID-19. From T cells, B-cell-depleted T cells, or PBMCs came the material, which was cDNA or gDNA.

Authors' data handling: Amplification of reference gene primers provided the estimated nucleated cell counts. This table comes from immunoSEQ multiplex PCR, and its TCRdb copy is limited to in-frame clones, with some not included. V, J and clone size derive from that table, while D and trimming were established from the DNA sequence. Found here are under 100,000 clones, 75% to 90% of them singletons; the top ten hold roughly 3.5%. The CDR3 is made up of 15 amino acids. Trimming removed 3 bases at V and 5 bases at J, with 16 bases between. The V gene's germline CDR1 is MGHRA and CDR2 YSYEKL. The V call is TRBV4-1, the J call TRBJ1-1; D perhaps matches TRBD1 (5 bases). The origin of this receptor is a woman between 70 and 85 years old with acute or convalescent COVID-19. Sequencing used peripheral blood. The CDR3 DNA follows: TGCGCCAGCAGCCATAAGGGGAGGGAGTGGACTGAAGCTTTCTTT. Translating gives CASSHKGREWTEAFF.